The 24 T cell receptor beta chains given below trace back to one sample, sequenced in a study of breast tumors, draining lymph nodes, adjacent tissues. MiXCR was run by TCRdb on the multiplex PCR reads, yielding one entry per CDR3 protein. This sample yields around 290,000 distinct CDR3 sequences, of which around 30% are seen a single time; approximately 1% belongs to the top ten. Samples came from axillary lymph nodes draining the breast cancer. Sequencing was done on a sample of axillary lymph node tissue. The source of these receptors is a female donor with breast cancer. Some clones in this sample may be carry-over from other donors' samples.

Remarks on this clonotype: One base away lies a much larger clone, so this may be a sequencing read error. V usage is TRBV3-1 and J usage is TRBJ2-2; D is unclear. CDR1 and CDR2 (germline): LGHDT, YNNKEL (reference sequence). CDR3 size: 11 residues. DNA for the CDR3: TGTCCCAGCAGGCATACCGGGGAGCTGTTTTTT. It specifies CPSRHTGELFF.

This clonotype has more than one count but fewer than ten. A much larger clonotype is one base distant, so this may be a read error. This chain uses TRBV20-1 with TRBJ2-1; D unresolved. Per germline, CDR1 DFQATT and CDR2 SNEGSKA (reference sequence). CDR3 length equals 11 residues. In nucleotides, the CDR3 is TGCAGTGCTATGGCGGCCGATGAGCAGTCCTTC. It encodes CSAMAADEQSF.

This clonotype was observed many times. The chain is built from TRBV12-3 or TRBV12-4 and TRBJ2-1; TRBD2 might be the D (6 bases). This CDR3 region has 17 residues. Trimming cost V 0 bases and J 7 bases, with 19 bases left between them. The DNA for the CDR3 is TGTGCCAGCAGTTTAGCGCGAGGGTCGGGAGCAAGGAATGAGCAGTTCTTC. This gives the protein CASSLARGSGARNEQFF.

This clonotype has a count of ten or more. The chain employs TRBV11-3 and TRBJ2-1, with 10 bases fitting TRBD1. The CDR3 runs 16 residues. V was clipped by 1 base and J by 6 bases; unmatched bases: 6. Germline V gene sequence: CDR1 SGHNT, CDR2 YENEEA. This CDR3 reads CASSLAFRTGGNEQFF. CDR3 in DNA: TGTGCCAGCAGCTTAGCTTTCCGGACAGGGGGCAATGAGCAGTTCTTC.

Many counts were recorded for this clonotype. The chain is built from TRBV10-3 and TRBJ1-2, with D possibly matching TRBD1 (6 bases). Germline values: CDR1 ENHRY, CDR2 SYGVKD. V lost 3 bases to trimming and J lost 9 bases, with 20 bases between them. CDR3 size: 15 residues. CDR3 sequence reads: CAISDSGRDTGSYTF. CDR3 DNA: TGTGCCATCAGTGACTCGGGACGGGACACGGGGAGCTACACCTTC.

Many counts were recorded for this clonotype. The chain combines TRBV7-6 with TRBJ2-3; D might be TRBD1 or TRBD2, each matching 7 bases. The CDR3 has 15 amino acids. V shed 5 bases and J shed 3 bases, with 15 bases lying between them. Germline V gene data show CDR1 as SGHVS and CDR2 as FNYEAQ. CDR3 nucleotides: TGTGCCAGCAGCCTAGGGGGCGGGGGAACAGATACGCAGTATTTT. Its translation: CASSLGGGGTDTQYF.

The table lists this clonotype with many counts. The V gene is TRBV19, the J gene TRBJ1-3; D might be TRBD1 (5 bases). The V and J ends lost 5 bases and 0 bases respectively, with 11 bases between them. The CDR3 spans 15 residues. Germline V gene lookup returns CDR1 LNHDA and CDR2 SQIVND (reference sequence). In nucleotides, the CDR3 is TGTGCCAGTAGTTCACAGGTCAGCTCTGGAAACACCATATATTTT. Translated, it gives CASSSQVSSGNTIYF.

About this clonotype: This may be a read error, as it is one base from a much larger clone. The chain is built from TRBV4-1 and TRBJ2-7, with D maybe TRBD1 (5 bases). CDR1 MGHRA and CDR2 YSYEKL come from the germline V gene. The CDR3 is 15 amino acids. The V and J ends lost 5 bases and 2 bases respectively, with 16 bases between them. CDR3 DNA sequence: TGCGCCAGCAGCGCTTGGGGCAGTAAGACCTACGAGCAGTACTTC. Protein: CASSAWGSKTYEQYF.

This clonotype has ten or more counts. This chain links TRBV6-6 with TRBJ2-1, with D hard to call. This CDR3 is 11 amino acids long. Germline loops: CDR1 MNHNY, CDR2 SVGAGI (reference sequence). Trimming took off 5 bases at V and 7 bases at J, with 6 bases between the two ends. The CDR3 nucleotides read TGTGCCAGCAGTCCCCAGAATGAGCAGTTCTTC. Its protein is CASSPQNEQFF.

This clonotype turned up a few times. The genes are TRBV27 and TRBJ2-1; 11 positions agree with TRBD2. Losses at the gene ends were 3 bases for V and 9 bases for J; bases not matched to a gene: 4. There are 14 residues in the CDR3. The germline gives CDR1 MNHEY, CDR2 SMNVEV (reference sequence). This CDR3 is CASSFSGRASEQFF. CDR3 nucleotide sequence: TGTGCCAGCAGTTTTAGCGGGAGGGCCAGTGAGCAGTTCTTC.

This clonotype was observed many times. Here the CDR3 DNA reads TGCGCCAGCAGCCCCTCTGGACAGGGGCAAGAGACCCAGTACTTC. Its protein product is CASSPSGQGQETQYF. The V gene is TRBV4-1, the J gene TRBJ2-5; the match to TRBD1 covers 9 bases. With V trimmed by 4 bases and J by 2 bases, 5 bases remained unmatched. Germline values: CDR1 MGHRA, CDR2 YSYEKL. CDR3 length: 15 amino acids.

This clonotype was detected ten times or more. The rearrangement uses TRBV20-1 and TRBJ2-4, with D possibly being TRBD2 (5 bases). Trimming took 1 base from V and 1 from J, leaving 11 bases between them. Germline CDR1 and CDR2: DFQATT and SNEGSKA (reference sequence). The CDR3 totals 15 residues. The CDR3 nucleotides are TGCAGTGCTAGAGGGCTAGCTCGGGCCAAAAACATTCAGTACTTC. It encodes CSARGLARAKNIQYF.

This clonotype was counted at least ten times. This chain links TRBV4-1 with TRBJ2-7; D unresolved. The V gene's germline CDR1 is MGHRA and CDR2 YSYEKL. The CDR3 consists of 14 residues. Trimming pared 0 bases from V and 0 bases from J, leaving 6 bases between. DNA for the CDR3: TGCGCCAGCAGCCAAGAACCAGACTCCTACGAGCAGTACTTC. Translated: CASSQEPDSYEQYF.

This clonotype was seen a handful of times. The chain recombines TRBV11-3 with TRBJ1-2; TRBD1 matches at 10 bases. The V and J ends lost 0 bases and 4 bases, in that order; junction bases with no gene match: 14. Germline values: CDR1 SGHNT, CDR2 YENEEA. The CDR3 is 19 amino acids. CDR3: CASSLDWGGQGTLRYGYTF. The CDR3 DNA follows: TGTGCCAGCAGCTTAGATTGGGGGGGACAGGGGACCCTCCGCTATGGCTACACCTTC.

This clonotype came up many times. The rearrangement joins TRBV20-1 to TRBJ2-3, with D possibly matching TRBD1 (5 bases). Germline values: CDR1 DFQATT, CDR2 SNEGSKA (reference sequence). The CDR3 is made up of 13 amino acids. The V and J ends lost 5 bases and 0 bases respectively, with 9 bases between them. Written as DNA, the CDR3 is TGCAGTGCTCTTCCAGGGAGCACAGATACGCAGTATTTT. It specifies CSALPGSTDTQYF.

This clonotype was recorded once. J is TRBJ2-2 and V is TRBV19, with 7 bases that match TRBD1. Trimming removed 2 bases from V and 6 bases from J; junction bases left unmatched: 12. In germline, CDR1 is LNHDA, CDR2 SQIVND (reference sequence). The CDR3 has 17 residues. DNA of the CDR3: TGTGCCAGTAGTATAACCGGGACAGAGTATTTTCCCGGGGAGCTGTTTTTT. This sequence encodes CASSITGTEYFPGELFF. Variable domain in full (rest from reference TRBV19 and TRBJ2-2): DGGITQSPKYLFRKEGQNVTLSCEQNLNHDAMYWYRQDPGQGLRLIYYSQIVNDFQKGDIAEGYSVSREKKESFPLTVTSAQKNPTAFYLCASSITGTEYFPGELFFGEGSRLTVL.

The rearrangement uses TRBV7-2 and TRBJ1-4; TRBD1 agrees at 7 bases. The CDR3 runs 15 residues. Germline-derived CDR1 and CDR2 are SGHTA and FQGNSA. The ends lost 3 bases at V and 8 bases at J; junction bases unmatched: 9. The chain's CDR3 is CASSFLQGWDEKLFF. CDR3 sequence (DNA): TGTGCCAGCAGCTTCCTACAGGGGTGGGACGAAAAACTGTTTTTT.

This clonotype was detected only a few times. Germline and junction disagree at one end, which may indicate a read error. The chain is built from TRBV6-5 and TRBJ1-2; 8 nucleotides match TRBD1. The CDR3 has 16 residues. Germline CDR1 MNHEY, CDR2 SVGAGI. CDR3 nucleotide sequence: TGTGCCAGCAGTCACTCGGGGACAGGACCGAACTATGGCTACACCTTC. It yields the protein CASSHSGTGPNYGYTF.

The gene calls are TRBV7-2 and TRBJ2-6; 9 nucleotides match TRBD1. CDR1 SGHTA and CDR2 FQGNSA come from the germline V gene. The CDR3 spans 13 residues. The ends lost 5 bases at V and 9 bases at J; junction bases unmatched: 2. The CDR3 DNA sequence: TGTGCCAGCAGCCCGGACAGGGGCAACGTCCTGACTTTC. Translated, it gives CASSPDRGNVLTF.

This clonotype occurred many times. The rearrangement links TRBV20-1 to TRBJ2-3; possible D gene TRBD1, 5 bases. V was clipped by 3 bases and J by 2 bases, with 18 bases between them. The length of the CDR3 is 16 residues. Germline loops: CDR1 DFQATT, CDR2 SNEGSKA (reference sequence). CDR3 nucleotide sequence: TGCAGTGCTAGGGGGCAGGGTATAGGGAACACAGATACGCAGTATTTT. This translates into CSARGQGIGNTDTQYF.

Ten or more counts support this clonotype. The chain is built from TRBV19 and TRBJ2-3; 14 positions agree with TRBD2. The CDR3 is made up of 17 amino acids. In germline, CDR1 is LNHDA, CDR2 SQIVND (reference sequence). The V segment lost 4 bases and the J segment 4 bases; nucleotides outside the gene matches: 7. The CDR3 bases are TGTGCCAGTAGTAGGTTCGGGACTAGCGGGAGTTCAGATACGCAGTATTTT. Protein sequence: CASSRFGTSGSSDTQYF.

Only one count was recorded for this clonotype. V usage is TRBV10-3 and J usage is TRBJ1-2, with 8 bases matching TRBD1. The trim removed 4 bases at V and 4 bases at J, leaving 2 bases unmatched. Germline V CDR1 and CDR2: ENHRY, SYGVKD. This CDR3 is built from 13 residues. The chain's CDR3 is CAISGDRGYGYTF. CDR3 sequence (DNA): TGTGCCATCAGTGGAGACAGGGGCTATGGCTACACCTTC.

This clonotype was seen ten or more times. The J gene is TRBJ2-7, the V gene TRBV29-1; the match to TRBD1 covers 11 bases. The CDR3 extends over 13 amino acids. Germline trimming cut 3 bases from V and 6 bases from J; bases unmatched to any gene: 4. Germline V gives CDR1 SQVTM, CDR2 ANQGSEA. This CDR3 is CSVDGQGAVEQYF. The CDR3 nucleotides read TGCAGCGTTGACGGACAGGGGGCGGTCGAGCAGTACTTC.

In this sample, this clonotype turned up many times. This sequence joins TRBV5-8 and TRBJ2-5, with TRBD1 identical over 10 bases. The CDR3 length is 15 residues. Germline values: CDR1 SGHTS, CDR2 YDEGEE. The junction had 3 bases not matched to a gene; V was cut back by 2 bases and J by 2 bases. For the CDR3, the DNA is TGTGCCAGCAGCTTTGAGGGACAGGGGCAAGAGACCCAGTACTTC. Translation gives CASSFEGQGQETQYF.